Here is one TCR beta chain with its context. There is no known antigen for this receptor. The input lacks base qualities; no much larger clone sits a single base away. This sample was taken from a study of T cell changes during pregnancy in multiple sclerosis (dated by TCRdb to the late 2010s). Describing the broader study: The study looked at changes in the T cell repertoire across pregnancy in women with multiple sclerosis.

Measured from the cysteine to the phenylalanine, the CDR3 is 17 residues long. The CDR3 DNA has 51 bases and is translated from base 1. V has 0 bases trimmed and J has 5 bases trimmed; junction bases matching no gene number 12. CDR1 and CDR2 are drawn from the germline V gene: KGHSH, LQKENI. Library generation was performed with the immunoSEQ multiplex PCR assay. Sourced from immuneACCESS, this table was stored by TCRdb with only in-frame sequences that have V and J called. A share of the clones is absent; for the studies checked, an unresolved V gene accounts for under half, and the remainder has no known explanation. This sample lists about 94,000 clones; under 95% were detected once. The ten largest clones add up to 0.99% of the sample.

This sequence was found in a female donor with multiple sclerosis, enrolled in a pregnancy study. In this chain, TRBV18 is recombined with TRBJ2-7, and TRBD1 matches 8 of the central bases. The sequencing used peripheral blood, collected after pregnancy. The sequenced DNA is TGTGCCAGCTCACCACCGAAGTGGAGGACAGGGTCCCACGAGCAGTACTTC. This yields the protein CASSPPKWRTGSHEQYF.